This T cell receptor beta chain was observed in a study of T cell repertoires in cytomegalovirus infection. Study results and limitations: Summed frequency of shared TCR beta families picked out CMV carriers who also had the relevant HLA.

Concerning this clonotype: Its specificity is not known.

Each CDR3 protein gets one entry after TCRdb re-called the reads with MiXCR. Among a few hundred thousand distinct CDR3 sequences listed, about 40% were seen once. This sample comprised cultured PBMCs, obtained from culture after CMV antigen stimulation. The receptor was derived from a human donor in good health (CMV status not recorded). Some clones in this sample may be carry-over from other donors' samples.

The CDR3 loop reads CASSTRDGRTRELFF. In nucleotides, the CDR3 is TGTGCCAGCAGTACCCGGGACGGACGGACCCGGGAGCTGTTTTTT. J is TRBJ2-2 and V is TRBV27; D may be TRBD1 or TRBD2 (5 bases each). Germline values: CDR1 MNHEY, CDR2 SMNVEV (reference sequence). Trimming left V 5 bases short and J 9 bases short, with 19 bases between. The CDR3 runs to 15 residues.